This TCR beta chain was documented in a study of cytomegalovirus exposure and HLA in healthy donors (dated by TCRdb to 2017 to 2019). For the wider study: According to an earlier analysis of a few hundred of the donors, about 179 million T cells yielded 117 million unique TCR beta sequences and about 300 Gb of sequence data. About 280 gigabases of sequencing data and tens of millions of unique TCR sequences made up an early release that covered approximately 620 HLA-typed donors. The genetic ancestry cluster associated with self-reported Caucasian donors included 81% of the roughly 360 genotyped donors. The aim of the study was to test whether cataloging public T cell receptors could identify signatures of past pathogen exposure. The T cell repertoires of about 700 subjects were profiled by immunosequencing and related to cytomegalovirus serostatus. In addition to the first cohort of 666 subjects, a separate validation cohort of 130 or so different subjects was used. High-throughput TCR immunosequencing, statistical association of individual TCRs with disease status, and machine learning were combined to predict cytomegalovirus infection status. A later analysis re-analyzed previously published TCR beta repertoires from approximately 670 donors and added high-resolution HLA genotyping to study TCR occurrence patterns. Rather than using new phenotypic data, the later analysis identified candidate immune exposures from TCR beta sequences and from how often those sequences occurred across donors. An earlier analysis of nearly 600 of the donors applied high-throughput TCR beta sequencing to assess whether each TCR beta V gene segment acted as functional or pseudogenic. Donor age, sex, ethnicity and CMV serostatus were collected together with the repertoire data. Genome-wide SNP genotypes for about 60% of the roughly 700 donors were used in a later genetic analysis, which treated that subset as a discovery cohort. All discovery cohort repertoires had been generated using a single sequencing platform. HLA typing covered class I and class II loci at four-digit resolution. The number of typed donors differed by locus: roughly 620-640 for A, B, C, DRB1 and DQB1; roughly 510 for DQA1; 606 for DPA1; and 450 to 480 for DPB1. Roughly 5 DR-DQ haplotypes were treated as single units for association and clustering because of strong linkage in the cohort. Across approximately 400 genotyped donors of the cohort, an average of about 200,000 unique TCR beta nucleotide sequences per donor were sequenced, and 15% to 20% of those sequences were non-productive.

Points the paper makes about the study in general: In a later analysis, HLA-associated TCR beta chains were found to be more clonally expanded and to have lower generation probabilities than equally common non-associated chains. In a later analysis, most CMV-associated TCR beta chains were found to appear HLA-restricted, with HLA associations seemingly driven largely by CMV exposure. In vitro tests confirmed that three of the cytomegalovirus-associated TCR beta chains recognize cytomegalovirus antigens. This cohort had only TCR beta chains sequenced, and the lack of alpha or paired-chain data limited which features could be detected. Several of the top co-occurrence clusters appeared to be linked to parvovirus B19, influenza, CMV and Epstein-Barr virus, according to a later analysis. A later genetic analysis reported fewer N-insertions in productive TCRs among donors in an Asian-associated ancestry cluster than the approximately 700-donor mean. The 87-base-pair reads could not distinguish some IMGT-functional V segments, including TRBV6-2 and TRBV6-3, so those segments were excluded. Linkage disequilibrium might explain the correlated functional status among segregating V segments, but an unknown experimental factor could not be ruled out. In a later genetic analysis, a missense DCLRE1C variant was associated with V-gene and J-gene trimming of TCR beta chains, and the association was replicated in an independent cohort. Roughly uniform sequencing depth across donors was assumed in presence/absence analyses, although this assumption may not hold. Because counts were too low, roughly 18 rarely observed V segments, including chromosome 9 orphons, were left out of the earlier analysis of 587 of the donors. Because some donors lacked HLA typing at each locus, the association tests relied only on the typed subset. A group of highly shared sequence variants was considered likely to be a technical artifact of the sequencing pipeline. It was suggested by the authors that the approach could potentially be generalized to other disease states and immunological phenotypes. The only immune exposure information available for the cohort was CMV serostatus. In a later analysis, the rate of TCR association differed among HLA loci, with DRB1 alleles having the most associated TCRs and HLA-C alleles having the fewest. The classifier was reported to diagnose cytomegalovirus status with high specificity and sensitivity in both the original cohort and the validation cohort. The study listed 164 TCR beta chains as associated with cytomegalovirus. Assigning TCR associations to individual alleles was difficult when HLA alleles, especially DR and DQ, strongly co-occurred. Across donors, most TCR sequences were observed very rarely, whereas some public TCRs were present in many individuals. A further reported finding was that TCR beta sequences accurately predicted the HLA-A and HLA-B alleles for most subjects in the first cohort. Specific HLA alleles were associated with 18,000 or so TCR beta sequences at a false discovery rate of 0.05 in a later analysis. In an earlier analysis of 587 of the donors, most TCR beta V segments were observed in productive rearrangements about 90% or about 30% of the time, broadly matching IMGT annotations.

The library was prepared using the immunoSEQ multiplex PCR assay. The multiplex PCR relied on a mix of 60 forward primers for TCR Vbeta segments and 13 reverse primers for TCR Jbeta segments. The CDR3 region of rearranged TCR beta genes was amplified from genomic DNA with a multiplex PCR assay. The amplified TCR beta libraries were sequenced on the Illumina HiSeq System as 87-base-pair reads. On the authors' methods: Across the 670 or so repertoires, a later analysis counted some 81 million unique TCR beta chains, roughly 11 million of which were shared by at least two donors. Raw reads were error-corrected and collapsed into unique sequences with a nearest-neighbor algorithm that merged closely related sequences to remove PCR and sequencing errors. To assign V, D and J gene segments, CDR3 sequences were aligned to IMGT reference sequences. For a sequence to be retained, a match of at least six nucleotides to both a V gene segment and a J gene segment was required. Rearrangements were classified as productive when the CDR3 lacked stop codons and remained in frame with V and J, and all other rearrangements were classified as non-productive. CDR3 was defined by IMGT convention, running from the second conserved V-encoded cysteine to the conserved J-encoded phenylalanine. In an earlier analysis of around 600 of the donors, sequences lacking an unambiguous match to a single V gene segment were excluded. In an earlier analysis of approximately 500 of the donors, a V segment was called functional when productive rearrangements were above 56.7%, and segregating when the standard deviation between donors exceeded 5%. A statistical classification framework was built to diagnose cytomegalovirus status from the catalog of TCR beta chain sequences. A later analysis assigned V and J genes by comparing TCR nucleotide sequences with IMGT/GENE-DB human TR gene sequences. The TCRdist pipeline was used in a later analysis to assign CDR3 sequences and most-parsimonious VDJ recombination scenarios. A later analysis defined each TCR beta chain by its CDR3 amino acid sequence plus V-gene family, and excluded reads lacking a unique V-gene family. As a way to deal with suspected cross-contamination and a sequencing artifact, a later analysis dropped roughly 620 nucleotide sequences that were highly shared and had low generation probability. In a later analysis, a clonal expansion index for each public chain was calculated from normalized within-repertoire ranks of inferred template counts. Generation probabilities in a later analysis came from a VDJ recombination model fitted to out-of-frame rearrangements, and those results were checked against IGoR. A later analysis scored TCR-TCR, TCR-HLA and TCR-CMV co-occurrence with hypergeometric tests, applying a repertoire-size bias correction to TCR pairs. In a later analysis, false discovery rates were estimated by permuting HLA or CMV assignments 20 times. In a later analysis, co-occurring TCRs were grouped using DBSCAN, with TCRdist sequence similarity added in when clustering inside HLA-allele-positive subsets. For co-occurrence clustering, repertoires with fewer than 30,000 or more than 120,000 public chains were excluded, along with roughly 5 repertoires with anomalous nucleotide sharing. TCRdb limited this immuneACCESS table to in-frame rearrangements with V and J called. A share of clones is missing; checked studies link under half to unresolved V genes, and the rest is unexplained. The V and J calls and the clone size are those of that table, but D and trimming were determined from the DNA. Across this sample there are 150,000 to 200,000 clones, with approximately 79% seen only once. The leading ten clones occupy more than 1.2% of the sample.

In the case of this clone: It lacks a known antigen. Base qualities are missing; no much larger clone stands one base away.

V and J are truncated by 7 bases and 4 bases respectively, leaving an intervening sequence of 19 bases. Looking up the germline V gene (reference sequence) yields CDR1 MNHNY and CDR2 SVGAGI. Measured from the cysteine to the phenylalanine, the CDR3 is 15 residues long. Only the CDR3 part of the read is kept: 45 bases, read in frame from the first base. In total, roughly 710 healthy bone marrow donors made up the cohort. At the time of sampling, every cohort member was nominally healthy, though immune exposures that went unrecorded were likely present. The donor was CMV seronegative and was included in the group of 352 seronegative cohort members. Each donor provided a peripheral blood sample, and peripheral blood mononuclear cells were used for TCR beta sequencing. The Qiagen DNeasy Blood Extraction Kit was used to extract genomic DNA from the blood cell samples.

This clonotype originated in a man aged 60 to 75 in good health and CMV-seronegative. In this chain, TRBV6-6 is recombined with TRBJ1-1, with TRBD1 perhaps the D gene, on 6 matching bases. Sequencing was done on a sample of PBMCs. The nucleotides read TGTGCCAGCACCATACAGGGCACCGAGGGCACTGAAGCTTTCTTT. Its translation is CASTIQGTEGTEAFF.